This T cell receptor beta chain derives from a study of human thymus T cells. Study-wide results and limits: Related research described thymic repertoires that were highly overlapping among unrelated individuals. What appeared biased in thymic and blood repertoires was the usage of V and J genes.

Thymus specimens were resections from corrective heart surgery. Each of the donors was a healthy Finnish infant who was undergoing open corrective cardiac surgery for congenital heart defects. Concerning this clone itself: The antigen remains unidentified.

Libraries were prepared by immunoSEQ multiplex PCR; TCRdb keeps only in-frame clonotypes and omits some of them. The table shows roughly 120,000 clones, with around 95% occurring only once. Germline CDR1 MDHEN, CDR2 SYDVKM. The CDR3 covers 14 residues. Trimming shortened V by 6 bases and J by 6 bases, and 16 bases separated the two germline ends. The TCR sequence derives from a boy younger than two with a congenital heart defect but otherwise immunologically healthy. Input material: thymus tissue. The V gene is TRBV28, the J gene TRBJ2-3; TRBD2 is a possible D gene (6 bases). The DNA of the CDR3 is TGTGCCAGCAGCTGGGGAGGTCCCTGGGATACGCAGTATTTT. Residues: CASSWGGPWDTQYF.